This T cell receptor (beta chain) originates from a study of shared clonotypes between healthy human individuals (dated by TCRdb to the early 2020s). Notes on the research overall: A couple of women and a few men aged 18 to 49 years were included in the cohort. For each donor, three plates each were used for CD4 naive and CD4 memory, two plates were used for CD8 naive, and one plate was used for CD8 memory. Blood TCR repertoires of about 5 healthy adults were deeply sequenced to estimate repertoire size and the extent of clonotype sharing between individuals. Libraries were prepared and TCR repertoires were sequenced by different laboratories using diverse techniques, in order to increase sequencing depth and limit assay-specific biases. Each donor's leukapheresis produced roughly between roughly 0.85 and 9.5 billion PBMCs. Points the paper makes about the study in general: Sampling was restricted to blood, and TCR repertoires in tissue are likely to differ from TCR repertoires in blood. Clonotypes shared by all four sorted-subset donors showed higher generation probabilities than non-shared clonotypes. Larger estimated clonotype richness was generally found for naive subsets than for memory subsets. Across a handful of donors, around 5% of naive CD4, more than 3% of naive CD8, around 2.5% of memory CD4, and approximately 0.4% of memory CD8 clonotypes were shared. Based on pairwise subsampling, the degree of clonotype sharing among donors was expected to be affected by sequencing depth. The genetic and exposure-history diversity represented was limited by the small number of donors. Incomplete sequencing was indicated by rarefaction of sorted-subset datasets, despite the large sequencing depth.

Points on this clone: Its recognized antigen is unknown. No quality values exist for individual bases; no much larger clone is one base distant.

Using the deep immunoSEQ assay, multiplex PCR amplified TCR CDR3 regions from genomic DNA. Extracted genomic DNA from each cell subset was spread evenly across all wells of several immunoSEQ 96-well plates, with each plate serving as a replicate. For sorted subsets, each replicate PCR was loaded with roughly 0.2 ug genomic DNA, equivalent to roughly 30,000 T cell genomes. Purified libraries were quantified with a Qubit 3.0 fluorometer, sized on a Bioanalyzer 2100, and re-quantified with the KAPA Library Quantification kit. Each immunoSEQ 96-well plate was sequenced on its own single-read 150-cycle Illumina NextSeq 550 flow cell. The paper's processing steps were these. The immunoSEQ output contained only junctional sequences without quality scores, so filtering could not match that applied to full-length reads. Sequences were annotated with PyIR, a Python wrapper for IgBLAST v1.9, and V/J genes and CDR3 were assigned using IMGT germline references. Reads with weak V/J assignments (E-value above 1e-6), missing CDR3, stop codons, out-of-frame junctions, or ambiguous translated residues were removed. A V3J clonotype was defined by an identical inferred V gene, J gene, and CDR3 amino acid sequence. To compute the percentage overlap between repertoires, the number of shared unique clonotypes was divided by the size of the smaller repertoire. Repertoire richness was assessed with RTK rarefaction, the Chao1 estimator, and Recon v2.1 estimates of unobserved clonotypes. For all TCRbeta clonotypes obtained by the gDNA method from a few donors, generation probabilities were computed with OLGA. TCRdb retrieved this table from immuneACCESS and kept in-frame rearrangements only. Not all clones are present; in checked studies, unresolved V genes account for under half, and no reason is known for the remainder. The V and J calls and clone size are taken from that table; D and trimming were inferred from the DNA. Across this sample there are about 1 million clones, with approximately 70% seen only once. The ten most abundant clones make up nearly 1.5% of the sample.

Healthy HIV-negative adults with no recently reported acute infections or vaccinations were included as donors. All donors were Caucasian adults living in Nashville, Tennessee, USA. CD4+ T cells were enriched through magnetic negative selection, after which naive cells were positively selected on CD45RA and the remaining negative fraction served as the memory subset. Blood was obtained by leukapheresis, after which PBMCs were separated by Ficoll-Histopaque density gradient centrifugation and cryopreserved in liquid nitrogen vapor phase. Purity and quantity of every magnetically sorted T cell population were checked by analytical flow cytometry. Genomic DNA was isolated from each sorted fraction and quantified by UV absorbance on a Nanodrop 2000c. A distance of 11 bases separates the germline ends of V and J, which lose 5 bases and 6 bases respectively. From the cysteine through the phenylalanine, the CDR3 covers 13 amino acids. Of the read, only the CDR3 DNA is kept; its 39 bases are in frame from base 1. The germline V gene supplies CDR1 SGHTA and CDR2 FQGNSA.

This chain joins TRBV7-2 to TRBJ1-5; TRBD1 is a weak D gene call, 6 bases matching. The sequence was collected from a man younger than 35 in good health. Sequenced material: memory CD4+ T cells sorted from blood. Read against the paper, the sample's cell subset or site label means: CD45RA-negative fraction. Here the CDR3 is given as CASSQNRVQPQHF. The nucleotide sequence is given as TGTGCCAGCAGCCAAAACAGGGTTCAGCCCCAGCATTTT.